One and the same sample provided the 29 T cell receptor beta chains below, sequenced in a study of blood T cell repertoires in COVID-19. The assay was immunoSEQ multiplex PCR, and TCRdb's table has in-frame clones only and misses some. The repertoire holds about 87,000 clones, with 85% to 90% as singletons. Sequencing was performed on peripheral blood. These receptors all stem from a man aged 35-49 years with acute or convalescent COVID-19.

The chain employs TRBV9 and TRBJ1-2; D call uncertain. The CDR3 loop spans 15 amino acids. The V end lost 3 bases, the J end lost 0 bases, and 12 bases lay between the germline ends. The germline gives CDR1 SGDLS, CDR2 YYNGEE. CDR3 sequence reads: CASSANSFSNYGYTF. The CDR3 DNA reads TGTGCCAGCAGCGCCAACAGCTTCTCTAACTATGGCTACACCTTC.

The chain uses TRBV7-8 and TRBJ2-1; D is perhaps TRBD2 (6 bases). This CDR3 contains 13 residues. V was pared by 6 bases and J by 3 bases, with 9 bases between. Germline CDR1 SGHVS, CDR2 FQNEAQ. CDR3 coding DNA: TGTGCCAGCAGTGCGGGGAACTACAATGAGCAGTTCTTC. This codes for CASSAGNYNEQFF.

The chain is built from TRBV15 and TRBJ1-1, with D possibly being TRBD1 (5 bases). V lost 6 bases to trimming and J lost 5 bases, with 10 bases between them. The CDR3 loop spans 12 amino acids. CDR1 LNHNV and CDR2 YYDKDF come from the germline V gene (reference sequence). The CDR3 spells CATRKGMTEAFF. CDR3 sequence (DNA): TGTGCCACCAGAAAGGGGATGACTGAAGCTTTCTTT.

The chain is built from TRBV18 and TRBJ1-6, with D unclear. The CDR3 covers 15 residues. V was pared by 2 bases and J by 6 bases, with 11 bases between. Germline CDR1 and CDR2: KGHSH and LQKENI. CDR3 DNA: TGTGCCAGCTCACCAGAAGTCAGATTTAATTCACCCCTCCACTTT. Protein: CASSPEVRFNSPLHF.

The chain links TRBV30 to TRBJ2-6, with 7 bases that match TRBD1. Germline CDR1 and CDR2: GTSNPN and SVGIG (reference sequence). This CDR3 has 17 amino acids. The V segment lost 5 bases and the J segment 0 bases; nucleotides outside the gene matches: 10. The chain's CDR3 is CAWDQGQSFSGANVLTF. Here the CDR3 DNA reads TGTGCCTGGGACCAGGGACAGTCTTTCTCTGGGGCCAACGTCCTGACTTTC.

The genes are TRBV2 and TRBJ1-1, with 9 positions matching TRBD1. The J segment lost 4 bases and the V segment lost 3 bases, leaving 6 bases of the junction unmatched. This CDR3 is built from 15 residues. The V gene's germline CDR1 is SNHLY and CDR2 FYNNEI. The CDR3 DNA reads TGTGCCAGCAGTGACCAGACAGGGGGTTCCACTGAAGCTTTCTTT. It translates to CASSDQTGGSTEAFF.

This clone was picked up one time. This chain connects TRBV5-5 to TRBJ1-5; tentatively, D is TRBD1 (6 bases). Trimming removed 4 bases from V and 0 bases from J, with 14 bases in between. The CDR3 extends over 16 amino acids. Germline lookup yields CDR1 SGHKS and CDR2 YYEKEE (reference sequence). The DNA of the CDR3 is TGTGCCAGCAGCGCGGGGGGGCGGCTTAGCAATCAGCCCCAGCATTTT. Amino acid sequence: CASSAGGRLSNQPQHF.

The chain joins TRBV5-6 to TRBJ1-5; D gene unclear. Trimming removed 0 bases from V and 3 bases from J, with 7 bases in between. CDR3 length: 14 residues. The germline V gene has CDR1 SGHDT and CDR2 YYEEEE. CDR3 loop: CASSLGHNNQPQHF. CDR3 DNA sequence: TGTGCCAGCAGCTTGGGACACAACAATCAGCCCCAGCATTTT.

The CDR3 coding sequence is TGTGCCAGCAGTTACTCGAACCGCCCGATCGGGGGCTACACCTTC. This codes for CASSYSNRPIGGYTF. The rearrangement joins TRBV6-2 or TRBV6-3 to TRBJ1-2; no clear D gene. The CDR3 loop spans 15 amino acids. The ends were cut back, 0 bases at V and 8 bases at J, with 16 bases in the middle. Germline CDR1 reads MNHEY; CDR2 reads SVGEGT.

This clone was observed a handful of times. The chain links TRBV11-2 to TRBJ1-2; D is undetermined. V was trimmed by 2 bases and J by 0 bases, leaving 7 bases between them. Germline-derived CDR1 and CDR2 are SGHAT and FQNNGV. The CDR3 contains 14 residues. CDR3 bases: TGTGCCAGCAGCTTACGCGGAACTAACTATGGCTACACCTTC. Protein product: CASSLRGTNYGYTF.

The chain links TRBV5-4 to TRBJ2-7; 8 bases are shared with TRBD1. Trimming cost V 4 bases and J 2 bases; bases outside gene matches: 5. Germline CDR1 reads SGHNT; CDR2 reads YYREEE (reference sequence). This CDR3 comprises 14 residues. The CDR3 DNA reads as TGTGCCAGCAGCCGGCAACAGGGGGCCTACGAGCAGTACTTC. Translating it yields CASSRQQGAYEQYF.

The V gene is TRBV30, the J gene TRBJ1-2; tentative D call: TRBD1 (5 bases). Germline CDR1 is GTSNPN and CDR2 is SVGIG (reference sequence). The CDR3 extends over 14 amino acids. With 3 bases removed from V and 4 bases from J, the gap between germline ends came to 15 bases. The CDR3 DNA reads as TGTGCCTGGAGAGGGACGGGGGGAAGCTATGGCTACACCTTC. Translated: CAWRGTGGSYGYTF. Together with reference TRBV30 and TRBJ1-2, the CDR3 gives the full variable domain: SQTIHQWPATLVQPVGSPLSLECTVEGTSNPNLYWYRQAAGRGLQLLFYSVGIGQISSEVPQNLSASRPQDRQFILSSKKLLLSDSGFYLCAWRGTGGSYGYTFGSGTRLTVV.

The V and J genes are TRBV20-1 and TRBJ2-1, with TRBD2 matching over 9 bases. Germline V CDR1 and CDR2: DFQATT, SNEGSKA (reference sequence). The CDR3 is 14 amino acids. The trim removed 3 bases at V and 4 bases at J, leaving 4 bases unmatched. Here the CDR3 reads CSASLAGQYNEQFF. The DNA for the CDR3 is TGCAGTGCTAGTCTAGCGGGACAATACAATGAGCAGTTCTTC.

Here the CDR3 reads CASSTTRGSNIGSPLHF. In DNA, the CDR3 is TGTGCCAGTAGTACCACCAGGGGCTCCAACATAGGATCACCCCTCCACTTT. V is TRBV19 and J is TRBJ1-6, with D maybe TRBD1 (6 bases). The CDR3 runs 17 residues. The germline CDR1 and CDR2 sequences are LNHDA and SQIVND (reference sequence). V lost 4 bases, J lost 10 bases, and 23 bases lay in between.

CDR3 residues: CASAPSLSYGYTF. CDR3 coding DNA: TGTGCCAGCGCCCCATCTTTGAGCTATGGCTACACCTTC. J is TRBJ1-2 and V is TRBV19; D remains ambiguous. The CDR3 is made up of 13 amino acids. Trimming pared 9 bases from V and 4 bases from J, leaving 15 bases between. From germline, CDR1 is LNHDA and CDR2 SQIVND (reference sequence).

The chain carries TRBV5-6 and TRBJ2-7; 7 bases map to TRBD2. V shed 4 bases, J shed 3 bases, and the junction held 16 bases outside the gene matches. There are 17 residues in the CDR3. Per germline, CDR1 SGHDT and CDR2 YYEEEE. CDR3 nucleotides: TGTGCCAGCAGCCCGGGCCCTAGAGCGGGAAATCTCTACGAGCAGTACTTC. This gives the protein CASSPGPRAGNLYEQYF. The full variable domain, in which reference TRBV5-6 and TRBJ2-7 provide the parts outside the CDR3, is DAGVTQSPTHLIKTRGQQVTLRCSPKSGHDTVSWYQQALGQGPQFIFQYYEEEERQRGNFPDRFSGHQFPNYSSELNVNALLLGDSALYLCASSPGPRAGNLYEQYFGPGTRLTVT.

The J gene is TRBJ1-5, the V gene TRBV30; 9 bases are shared with TRBD1. This CDR3 is 14 amino acids long. The germline CDR1 and CDR2 sequences are GTSNPN and SVGIG (reference sequence). The ends lost 5 bases at V and 5 bases at J; junction bases unmatched: 7. DNA of the CDR3: TGTGCCTGGGGTACTGGGACAGGGCATCAGCCCCAGCATTTT. Translating gives CAWGTGTGHQPQHF.

CDR3 sequence (DNA): TGTGCCAGTAGCCGAGGAGTTCTGCAGAGCAATCAGCCCCAGCATTTT. Its protein product is CASSRGVLQSNQPQHF. The gene calls are TRBV19 and TRBJ1-5; D uncertain. CDR3 size: 16 residues. Trimming left V 6 bases short and J 1 base short, with 16 bases between. Germline V CDR1 and CDR2: LNHDA, SQIVND (reference sequence).

The DNA for the CDR3 is TGTGCCAGCAGCGTAACGACAGCCTCTGGAAACACCATATATTTT. This gives the protein CASSVTTASGNTIYF. The rearrangement joins TRBV9 to TRBJ1-3, with D maybe TRBD1 (5 bases). The CDR3 is 15 residues long. The ends were cut back, 1 base at V and 0 bases at J, with 8 bases in the middle. Germline assignment: CDR1 SGDLS and CDR2 YYNGEE.

In nucleotides, the CDR3 is TGTGCCAGCAGCTACAGGGGAAGAACTGAAGCTTTCTTT. Translating gives CASSYRGRTEAFF. V usage is TRBV7-2 and J usage is TRBJ1-1, with 7 positions matching TRBD1. This CDR3 contains 13 residues. Germline CDR1 SGHTA, CDR2 FQGNSA. Germline trimming cut 4 bases from V and 5 bases from J; bases unmatched to any gene: 4.

This rearrangement joins TRBV30 to TRBJ1-6, with 8 bases fitting TRBD1. This CDR3 comprises 14 residues. V dropped 4 bases and J dropped 6; count of bases not matched to a gene: 5. Germline CDR1 GTSNPN, CDR2 SVGIG (reference sequence). CDR3 sequence (DNA): TGTGCCTGGACCATAACAGGGGGTAATTCACCCCTCCACTTT. Translation gives CAWTITGGNSPLHF.

The table lists this clone with a few counts. The gene calls are TRBV7-2 and TRBJ2-7; 9 bases are a match to TRBD2. V lost 1 base, J lost 2 bases, and 3 bases stayed unmatched. CDR1 and CDR2 from the germline V gene are SGHTA and FQGNSA. The CDR3 sequence is 15 residues long. CDR3 in amino acids: CASSLEGLATYEQYF. The DNA for the CDR3 is TGTGCCAGCAGCTTAGAGGGACTAGCAACCTACGAGCAGTACTTC.

V is TRBV11-2 and J is TRBJ1-2; tentative D call: TRBD1 (5 bases). The CDR3 contains 13 residues. Germline V CDR1 and CDR2: SGHAT, FQNNGV. The germline V and J ends were trimmed by 4 bases and 4 bases, with 10 bases remaining between them. DNA of the CDR3: TGTGCCAGCAGCTCCTCAGGGCTCTATGGCTACACCTTC. The encoded protein is CASSSSGLYGYTF.

This clone occurred once. The chain couples TRBV5-5 to TRBJ1-6; 7 positions match TRBD1. Germline CDR1 SGHKS, CDR2 YYEKEE (reference sequence). The CDR3 contains 15 residues. J gave up 9 bases and V 0 bases, and 6 bases lay outside the gene matches. Here the CDR3 DNA reads TGTGCCAGCAGCTTGGGGGACAGTAGGGGTTCACCCCTCCACTTT. Its translation: CASSLGDSRGSPLHF.

The chain recombines TRBV10-3 with TRBJ2-3; D might be TRBD2 (6 bases). Looked up from germline, CDR1 is ENHRY and CDR2 is SYGVKD. The CDR3 runs 14 residues. Trimming removed 6 bases from V and 4 bases from J, with 14 bases in between. The CDR3 DNA sequence: TGTGCCATCAGAAACGGGCCGGGGGCAGATACGCAGTATTTT. This codes for CAIRNGPGADTQYF.

The chain employs TRBV10-2 and TRBJ1-5; maybe TRBD1 (5 bases). The V gene's germline CDR1 is WSHSY and CDR2 SAAADI. The CDR3 covers 16 residues. Trimming pared 3 bases from V and 1 base from J, leaving 13 bases between. CDR3 amino acids: CASSDQSRGSNQPQHF. CDR3 in DNA: TGCGCCAGCAGTGATCAGTCCCGGGGGAGCAATCAGCCCCAGCATTTT.

The rearrangement joins TRBV9 to TRBJ2-1; D might be TRBD1 (5 bases). Trimming cost V 1 base and J 7 bases, with 15 bases left between them. Germline loops: CDR1 SGDLS, CDR2 YYNGEE. This CDR3 has 15 amino acids. In DNA form, the CDR3 reads TGTGCCAGCAGCGTAATGGTGACAGCCGAGAATGAGCAGTTCTTC. It is translated as CASSVMVTAENEQFF.

This chain links TRBV7-2 with TRBJ1-5; TRBD1 is a possible D gene (6 bases). CDR1 and CDR2 (germline): SGHTA, FQGNSA. CDR3 length equals 15 residues. V shed 0 bases and J shed 5 bases, with 11 bases lying between them. The CDR3 spells CASSLAGQGYQPQHF. In DNA form, the CDR3 reads TGTGCCAGCAGCTTAGCGGGGCAGGGGTATCAGCCCCAGCATTTT. The variable domain in full, completed from reference TRBV7-2 and TRBJ1-5, reads GAGVSQSPSNKVTEKGKDVELRCDPISGHTALYWYRQSLGQGLEFLIYFQGNSAPDKSGLPSDRFSAERTGGSVSTLTIQRTQQEDSAVYLCASSLAGQGYQPQHFGDGTRLSIL.

The chain uses TRBV7-3 and TRBJ1-1, with D possibly matching TRBD1 (6 bases). This CDR3 comprises 17 residues. Trimming removed 5 bases at V and 0 bases at J, with 19 bases between. Germline V gene lookup returns CDR1 SGHTA and CDR2 FQGTGA. The CDR3 nucleotides read TGTGCCAGCAGCCCCACATCCTCGACAGGCCTGAACACTGAAGCTTTCTTT. Amino acid sequence: CASSPTSSTGLNTEAFF.